The sequence of this TCR beta chain was determined in a study of immune characterization of retroperitoneal liposarcoma. TCRdb independently ran MiXCR on the PCR reads; one entry per CDR3 protein. Of several thousand distinct CDR3 sequences in the sample, approximately 30% were seen once. This clonotype was recorded many times. Material: blood. The TCR comes from a male donor with retroperitoneal liposarcoma.

The CDR3 DNA reads as TGTGCCAGCAGCGGGGCGGAGGACCAAGAGACCCAGTACTTC. Translating it yields CASSGAEDQETQYF. The rearrangement links TRBV5-4 to TRBJ2-5; the D gene could be TRBD1 or TRBD2 (5 bases each). The CDR3 covers 14 residues. The V gene lost 4 bases and the J gene lost 0 bases, with 10 bases spanning the gap. Germline CDR1 is SGHNT and CDR2 is YYREEE (reference sequence). Drawing the rest from reference TRBV5-4 and TRBJ2-5, the complete variable domain is ETGVTQSPTHLIKTRGQQVTLRCSSQSGHNTVSWYQQALGQGPQFIFQYYREEENGRGNFPPRFSGLQFPNYSSELNVNALELDDSALYLCASSGAEDQETQYFGPGTRLLVL.